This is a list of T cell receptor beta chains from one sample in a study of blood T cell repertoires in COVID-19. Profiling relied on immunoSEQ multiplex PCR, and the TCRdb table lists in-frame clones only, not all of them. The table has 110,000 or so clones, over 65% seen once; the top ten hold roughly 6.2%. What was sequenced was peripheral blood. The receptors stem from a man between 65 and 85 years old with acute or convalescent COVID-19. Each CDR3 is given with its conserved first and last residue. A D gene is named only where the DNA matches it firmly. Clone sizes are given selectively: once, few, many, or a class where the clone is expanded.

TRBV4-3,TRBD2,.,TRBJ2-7,TGCCCCAGCAGCCGGAACCGTCTGGGGGGGGTTCTCCACCCACACCACCCCTACGAGCAGTACTTC,CPSSRNRLGGVLHPHHPYEQYF
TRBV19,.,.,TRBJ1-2,TGTGCCAGTAGTAGGAGGGCCGCGCGCGGCTTTGATGGCTACACCTTC,CASSRRAARGFDGYTF
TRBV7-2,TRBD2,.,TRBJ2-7,TGTGCCAGCAGCCGCGGGGGGGCTTTCAGGTCCTACGAGCAGTACTTC,CASSRGGAFRSYEQYF
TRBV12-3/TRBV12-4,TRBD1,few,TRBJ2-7,TGTGCCAGCAGCCGGGACAGTACCTACGAGCAGTACTTC,CASSRDSTYEQYF
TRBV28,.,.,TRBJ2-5,TGTGCCAGCAGTACCCCCGGGACACCCTCACGGGAGACCCAGTACTTC,CASSTPGTPSRETQYF
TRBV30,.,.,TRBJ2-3,TGTGCCTGTGCGGCTCACCCGGTAGATACGCAGTATTTT,CACAAHPVDTQYF
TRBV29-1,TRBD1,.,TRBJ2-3,TGCAGCGTTGAAGATCCTACGGCAGGGGGTCGAGCAGATACGCAGTATTTT,CSVEDPTAGGRADTQYF
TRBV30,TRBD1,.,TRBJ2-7,TGTGCCTGGAGTGTACCCGGACAGGGAAGCGAGCAGTACTTC,CAWSVPGQGSEQYF
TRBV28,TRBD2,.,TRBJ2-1,TGTGCCAGCATCCAGAGGACTAGCGGGATCAATGAGCAGTTCTTC,CASIQRTSGINEQFF
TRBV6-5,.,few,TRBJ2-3,TGTGCCAGCAGCCCCGGGACAATAGGGGCAGATACGCAGTATTTT,CASSPGTIGADTQYF
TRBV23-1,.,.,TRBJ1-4,TGCGCCAGCAGTTGGGGGGGCGTTCGTGAAAAACTGTTTTTT,CASSWGGVREKLFF
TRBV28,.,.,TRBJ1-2,TGTGCCAGCACCCCAGGTGCTAACTATGGCTACACCTTC,CASTPGANYGYTF
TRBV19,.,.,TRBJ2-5,TGTGCCAGTAGTGACAGGTGGCAAGAGACCCAGTACTTC,CASSDRWQETQYF
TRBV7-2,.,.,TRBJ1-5,TGTGCCAGCAGCTTTGACTATCAGCCCCAGCATTTT,CASSFDYQPQHF
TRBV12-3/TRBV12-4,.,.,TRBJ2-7,TGTGCCAGCAGTTTCTCCCACGAGCAGTACTTC,CASSFSHEQYF
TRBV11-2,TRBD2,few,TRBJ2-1,TGTGCCAGCAGCTCCTTAGCGGGGGGGCAGCCCAATGAGCAGTTCTTC,CASSSLAGGQPNEQFF
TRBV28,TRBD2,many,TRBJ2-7,TGTGCCAGCAGTTCCCCCAGGAGCGGGAGACGTGTGAACGAGCAGTACTTC,CASSSPRSGRRVNEQYF
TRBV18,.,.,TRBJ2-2,TGTGCCAGCTCACCACCCAGCGGGTATGGCACCGGGGAGCTGTTTTTT,CASSPPSGYGTGELFF
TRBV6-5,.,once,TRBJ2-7,TGTGCCAGCAGTTACTCGCTTGCAGGGGCCTACGAGCAGTACTTC,CASSYSLAGAYEQYF
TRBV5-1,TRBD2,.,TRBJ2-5,TGCGCCAGCAGCTTTAGCGGGAGGGCCCTGGAGACCCAGTACTTC,CASSFSGRALETQYF
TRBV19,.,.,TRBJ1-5,TGTGCCAGTAGCCCCACGATTAGGACAAGCAATCAGCCCCAGCATTTT,CASSPTIRTSNQPQHF
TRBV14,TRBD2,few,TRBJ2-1,TGTGCCAGCAGTCAGGTAGCGGGGGTTTTTGAGCAGTTCTTC,CASSQVAGVFEQFF
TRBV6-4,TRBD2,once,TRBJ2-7,TGTGCCAGCAGTGAGAGTAGCGGGAGCTCCTACGAGCAGTACTTC,CASSESSGSSYEQYF
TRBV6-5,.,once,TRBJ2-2,TGTGCCAGCAGTTACTCAGGCAGGGTGAACACCGGGGAGCTGTTTTTT,CASSYSGRVNTGELFF
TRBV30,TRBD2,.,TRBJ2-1,TGTGCCTGGGATACTAGCGGGGGGGCAAATGAGCAGTTCTTC,CAWDTSGGANEQFF
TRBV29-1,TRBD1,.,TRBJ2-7,TGCAGCGTTGAACGGGCGGAAACAGGGGACTACGAGCAGTACTTC,CSVERAETGDYEQYF
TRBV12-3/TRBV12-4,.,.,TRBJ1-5,TGTGCCAGCACAGCCCAGGGTGATCAGCCCCAGCATTTT,CASTAQGDQPQHF
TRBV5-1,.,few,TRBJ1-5,TGCGCCAGCAGCTTCCAGGGCATGAGCAATCAGCCCCAGCATTTT,CASSFQGMSNQPQHF
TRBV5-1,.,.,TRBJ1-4,TGCGCCAGCAGCTTGTCGGGATCCCATGAAAAACTGTTTTTT,CASSLSGSHEKLFF
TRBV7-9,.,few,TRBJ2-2,TGTGCCAGCAGCCTACAGGTTCCCGGGGAGCTGTTTTTT,CASSLQVPGELFF
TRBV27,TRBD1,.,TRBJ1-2,TGTGCCAGCTGGTCGGACAGGAGTAATGGCTACACCTTC,CASWSDRSNGYTF